These 29 T cell receptor beta chains were sequenced from one sample in a study of OX40 agonist ivuxolimab in advanced cancers. Libraries were constructed by the immunoSEQ multiplex PCR assay. The table was pulled from immuneACCESS by TCRdb, which kept in-frame rearrangements only. Such tables lose some clones; where checked, under half of the loss comes from unresolved V genes, and the rest has no known cause. The sample yields approximately 32,000 clones; 88% were counted once. Clones ranked in the top ten supply 58% of the sample. Source: CD4+ or CD8+ T cells sorted from blood, taken in a trial of the OX40 agonist ivuxolimab. All receptors come from an adult with an advanced solid tumor such as melanoma, head and neck, liver or kidney cancer.

The sample holds a few counts of this clone. This chain links TRBV13 with TRBJ2-1; 12 bases align to TRBD2. CDR3 size: 17 residues. V dropped 5 bases and J dropped 0; count of bases not matched to a gene: 5. The V gene's germline CDR1 is PRHDT and CDR2 FYEKMQ (reference sequence). CDR3: CASSILLAGGSYNEQFF. Written as DNA, the CDR3 is TGTGCCAGCAGCATCCTACTAGCGGGGGGCTCCTACAATGAGCAGTTCTTC.

The V and J genes are TRBV7-9 and TRBJ2-7, with D perhaps matching TRBD1 (5 bases). Between the trimmed V and J ends, which lost 5 bases and 6 bases, there was a span of 20 bases. Per germline, CDR1 SEHNR and CDR2 FQNEAQ (reference sequence). The CDR3 covers 15 residues. This chain's CDR3 is CASSGWQGRLGEQYF. As DNA, the CDR3 is TGTGCCAGCAGCGGTTGGCAGGGCCGGTTAGGCGAGCAGTACTTC. Full variable domain (outside the CDR3, taken from reference TRBV7-9 and TRBJ2-7): DTGVSQNPRHKITKRGQNVTFRCDPISEHNRLYWYRQTLGQGPEFLTYFQNEAQLEKSRLLSDRFSAERPKGSFSTLEIQRTEQGDSAMYLCASSGWQGRLGEQYFGPGTRLTVT.

The CDR3 region is CASSLGTPSTDTQYF. DNA of the CDR3: TGTGCCAGCAGTCTTGGGACACCGAGCACAGATACGCAGTATTTT. The chain carries TRBV6-5 and TRBJ2-3, with D possibly TRBD1 on 6 matching bases. The CDR3 covers 15 residues. Germline assignment: CDR1 MNHEY and CDR2 SVGAGI. Trimming removed 5 bases from V and 0 bases from J, with 12 bases in between.

The CDR3 loop is CASSLAQFNEQFF. The CDR3 nucleotides read TGTGCCAGCAGCTTGGCACAGTTCAATGAGCAGTTCTTC. The V gene is TRBV5-6, the J gene TRBJ2-1; D is undetermined. The CDR3 covers 13 residues. The germline V and J ends were trimmed by 0 bases and 6 bases, with 7 bases remaining between them. Per germline, CDR1 SGHDT and CDR2 YYEEEE.

The V call is TRBV19, the J call TRBJ1-1; D gene ambiguous. Germline CDR1 LNHDA, CDR2 SQIVND (reference sequence). CDR3 length: 14 amino acids. Trimming pared 7 bases from V and 1 base from J, leaving 13 bases between. In DNA, the CDR3 is TGTGCCAGTAAGGCGAGCGTCAGGAACACTGAAGCTTTCTTT. Translating gives CASKASVRNTEAFF.

The rearrangement links TRBV6-5 to TRBJ1-1; 7 bases match TRBD1. The J segment lost 9 bases and the V segment lost 6 bases, leaving 10 bases of the junction unmatched. Germline V lookup: CDR1 MNHEY, CDR2 SVGAGI. The CDR3 length is 13 residues. CDR3 amino acids: CASRPGQASKAFF. The CDR3 nucleotides read TGTGCCAGCAGACCCGGACAGGCCTCTAAAGCTTTCTTT.

This clone was found once. The rearrangement joins TRBV5-6 to TRBJ1-4, with no clear D. There are 13 residues in the CDR3. V shed 0 bases and J shed 5 bases, with 5 bases lying between them. Germline V CDR1 and CDR2: SGHDT, YYEEEE. This CDR3 is CASSLEENEKLFF. In DNA, the CDR3 is TGTGCCAGCAGCTTGGAGGAAAATGAAAAACTGTTTTTT. The full variable domain, with the rest looked up from reference TRBV5-6 and TRBJ1-4, is DAGVTQSPTHLIKTRGQQVTLRCSPKSGHDTVSWYQQALGQGPQFIFQYYEEEERQRGNFPDRFSGHQFPNYSSELNVNALLLGDSALYLCASSLEENEKLFFGSGTQLSVL.

This chain links TRBV6-6 with TRBJ1-2; weak D call: TRBD1 (5 bases). V dropped 1 base and J dropped 8 bases, with 17 bases sitting between them. The CDR3 runs to 15 residues. Germline V lookup: CDR1 MNHNY, CDR2 SVGAGI (reference sequence). The CDR3 DNA follows: TGTGCCAGCAGTTACTTCGGGGGAGGCTTGGAAGGCTACACCTTC. This encodes CASSYFGGGLEGYTF.

This clone was recorded only once. The chain has TRBV14 and TRBJ2-1; possibly TRBD1 for D (6 bases). The CDR3 is 16 residues long. V lost 3 bases, J lost 4 bases, and 16 bases lay in between. The V gene's germline CDR1 is SGHDN and CDR2 FVKESK. CDR3 DNA: TGTGCCAGCAGCCACTGGGGTAAGGGGGAGTACAATGAGCAGTTCTTC. Translating gives CASSHWGKGEYNEQFF.

This chain uses TRBV2 with TRBJ2-1; 7 bases match TRBD2. The J segment lost 4 bases and the V segment lost 11 bases, leaving 11 bases of the junction unmatched. This CDR3 spans 14 amino acids. Germline values: CDR1 SNHLY, CDR2 FYNNEI. The CDR3 loop is CAAPWGGGYNEQFF. CDR3 nucleotide sequence: TGTGCCGCCCCTTGGGGCGGGGGATACAATGAGCAGTTCTTC.

The chain links TRBV28 to TRBJ2-7, with D possibly being TRBD1 (6 bases). CDR1 and CDR2 (germline): MDHEN, SYDVKM. The length of the CDR3 is 17 residues. Trimming stripped 3 bases from V and 3 bases from J, with 21 bases between. CDR3: CASSFWVGQSPFYEQYF. The CDR3 DNA follows: TGTGCCAGCAGTTTTTGGGTCGGACAGTCCCCTTTCTACGAGCAGTACTTC.

The CDR3 bases are TGTGCCAGCAGCCCTGGGACAGGGAGTCTGGTTCGCGAACCCCTCCACTTT. Its protein product is CASSPGTGSLVREPLHF. The V call is TRBV9, the J call TRBJ1-6, with 9 bases matching TRBD1. Per germline, CDR1 SGDLS and CDR2 YYNGEE. The CDR3 loop spans 17 amino acids. Unmatched junction bases numbered 17, after V lost 4 bases and J lost 12 bases.

The chain recombines TRBV27 with TRBJ2-3, with D uncertain. The CDR3 has 15 residues. V dropped 0 bases and J dropped 0 bases, with 7 bases sitting between them. The germline CDR1 and CDR2 sequences are MNHEY and SMNVEV (reference sequence). CDR3 coding DNA: TGTGCCAGCAGTTTATCGGGCTTAAGCACAGATACGCAGTATTTT. This codes for CASSLSGLSTDTQYF.

The chain employs TRBV28 and TRBJ2-7; D gene ambiguous. The ends were cut back, 7 bases at V and 1 base at J, with 14 bases in the middle. CDR1 is MDHEN, CDR2 SYDVKM, per germline. This CDR3 is 14 amino acids long. DNA of the CDR3: TGTGCCAGCACCTCGCTGGGATTTTCCTACGAGCAGTACTTC. Its protein is CASTSLGFSYEQYF. Looking up the rest from reference TRBV28 and TRBJ2-7 gives the full variable domain: DVKVTQSSRYLVKRTGEKVFLECVQDMDHENMFWYRQDPGLGLRLIYFSYDVKMKEKGDIPEGYSVSREKKERFSLILESASTNQTSMYLCASTSLGFSYEQYFGPGTRLTVT.

The chain joins TRBV29-1 to TRBJ2-3; TRBD2 matches at 7 bases. The V gene's germline CDR1 is SQVTM and CDR2 ANQGSEA. The J segment lost 2 bases and the V segment lost 1 base, leaving 3 bases of the junction unmatched. The CDR3 totals 14 residues. The DNA of the CDR3 is TGCAGCGTTGAAGCGGGGGGAACCACAGATACGCAGTATTTT. Translated: CSVEAGGTTDTQYF.

The V and J genes are TRBV5-1 and TRBJ1-1, with D possibly TRBD1 on 5 matching bases. The CDR3 loop spans 12 amino acids. V dropped 5 bases and J dropped 3 bases, with 8 bases sitting between them. Germline V gives CDR1 SGHRS, CDR2 YFSETQ. The CDR3 nucleotides are TGCGCCAGCAGACTGGGGGACACTGAAGCTTTCTTT. It translates to CASRLGDTEAFF. Together with reference TRBV5-1 and TRBJ1-1, the CDR3 gives the full variable domain: KAGVTQTPRYLIKTRGQQVTLSCSPISGHRSVSWYQQTPGQGLQFLFEYFSETQRNKGNFPGRFSGRQFSNSRSEMNVSTLELGDSALYLCASRLGDTEAFFGQGTRLTVV.

The chain has TRBV27 and TRBJ2-1; TRBD1 matches at 8 bases. This CDR3 has 15 residues. The V segment lost 3 bases and the J segment 4 bases; nucleotides outside the gene matches: 5. Germline-derived CDR1 and CDR2 are MNHEY and SMNVEV (reference sequence). DNA of the CDR3: TGTGCCAGCAGTTTCACCGGGACAGGATACAATGAGCAGTTCTTC. This translates into CASSFTGTGYNEQFF.

The chain joins TRBV15 to TRBJ1-1, with D hard to call. Trimming pared 1 base from V and 1 base from J, leaving 10 bases between. Germline CDR1 and CDR2: LNHNV and YYDKDF (reference sequence). This CDR3 has 15 amino acids. CDR3 nucleotides: TGTGCCACCAGCAGAGTAATGGGCACGAACACTGAAGCTTTCTTT. Its translation: CATSRVMGTNTEAFF.

The chain employs TRBV9 and TRBJ2-1; 9 positions match TRBD1. The CDR3 is made up of 15 amino acids. V dropped 4 bases and J dropped 2; count of bases not matched to a gene: 4. CDR1 SGDLS and CDR2 YYNGEE come from the germline V gene. The CDR3 protein is CASSHGQGTYNEQFF. DNA of the CDR3: TGTGCCAGCAGCCACGGACAGGGGACCTACAATGAGCAGTTCTTC.

The chain has TRBV4-2 and TRBJ2-3; perhaps D is TRBD1 or TRBD2 (6 bases each). CDR3 length: 13 amino acids. The V and J ends lost 4 bases and 6 bases respectively, with 11 bases between them. CDR1 is LGHNA and CDR2 is YNFKEQ in the germline V gene. CDR3 bases: TGTGCCAGCAGCCGGACGGGGGCTGATACGCAGTATTTT. Its protein is CASSRTGADTQYF.

The V call is TRBV9, the J call TRBJ2-5, with D unclear. Between the trimmed V and J ends, which lost 0 bases and 5 bases, there was a span of 11 bases. The V gene's germline CDR1 is SGDLS and CDR2 YYNGEE. The CDR3 has 14 residues. The CDR3 coding sequence is TGTGCCAGCAGCGTAGCTAGTACGGGCGAGACCCAGTACTTC. This encodes CASSVASTGETQYF.

The chain joins TRBV7-8 to TRBJ2-7, with 7 bases lining up with TRBD2. V gave up 3 bases and J gave up 2 bases; unmatched junction bases: 4. The CDR3 contains 14 residues. Germline CDR1 is SGHVS and CDR2 is FQNEAQ. The chain's CDR3 is CASSFGGGAYEQYF. The CDR3 DNA is TGTGCCAGCAGCTTCGGGGGAGGGGCCTACGAGCAGTACTTC.

This clone was seen only once. The rearrangement uses TRBV5-4 and TRBJ2-7; a weak D match, TRBD2 (5 bases). V dropped 5 bases and J dropped 12 bases, with 15 bases sitting between them. The CDR3 loop spans 11 amino acids. The germline V gene has CDR1 SGHNT and CDR2 YYREEE (reference sequence). The CDR3 bases are TGTGCCAGCAGGTCGTCGGGGATCGTGTACTTC. Amino acids: CASRSSGIVYF.

CDR3 sequence: CASTHEGGPGELFF. The CDR3 nucleotides are TGTGCCAGCACCCATGAGGGTGGCCCCGGGGAGCTGTTTTTT. The chain couples TRBV28 to TRBJ2-2; D possibly corresponds to TRBD2 (5 bases). In germline, CDR1 is MDHEN, CDR2 SYDVKM. CDR3 length equals 14 residues. Trimming cost V 7 bases and J 6 bases, with 15 bases left between them.

This clone was detected a few times. The gene calls are TRBV7-9 and TRBJ1-1, with unresolved D. Trimming pared 5 bases from V and 1 base from J, leaving 11 bases between. The germline V gene has CDR1 SEHNR and CDR2 FQNEAQ (reference sequence). This CDR3 comprises 14 residues. DNA for the CDR3: TGTGCCAGCAGCCAATGGTCAGGGAACACTGAAGCTTTCTTT. This encodes CASSQWSGNTEAFF.

This sequence joins TRBV25-1 and TRBJ1-6; D uncertain. CDR1 and CDR2 (germline): MGHDK, SYGVNS. This CDR3 has 15 amino acids. Trimming pared 0 bases from V and 7 bases from J, leaving 10 bases between. CDR3 protein: CASSEYIHGNSPLHF. The CDR3 coding sequence is TGTGCCAGCAGTGAATATATCCACGGCAATTCACCCCTCCACTTT.

This clone turned up a few times. The CDR3 protein is CASSYSGGGDGYTF. CDR3 coding DNA: TGTGCCAGCAGTTACTCCGGCGGGGGGGATGGCTACACCTTC. The chain uses TRBV6-6 and TRBJ1-2; a weak D match, TRBD1 (5 bases). The CDR3 is 14 amino acids. V was clipped by 0 bases and J by 6 bases, with 11 bases between them. Germline CDR1 and CDR2: MNHNY and SVGAGI (reference sequence).

This sequence joins TRBV30 and TRBJ1-4, with a tentative D call TRBD1 (5 bases). This CDR3 has 13 amino acids. From germline, CDR1 is GTSNPN and CDR2 SVGIG (reference sequence). V was clipped by 5 bases and J by 5 bases, with 12 bases between them. CDR3: CAWGGEPNEKLFF. CDR3 nucleotide sequence: TGTGCCTGGGGGGGGGAGCCCAATGAAAAACTGTTTTTT. Full variable domain (missing parts from reference TRBV30 and TRBJ1-4): SQTIHQWPATLVQPVGSPLSLECTVEGTSNPNLYWYRQAAGRGLQLLFYSVGIGQISSEVPQNLSASRPQDRQFILSSKKLLLSDSGFYLCAWGGEPNEKLFFGSGTQLSVL.

The CDR3 coding sequence is TGTGCCAGCAGCCCGCGTGGCACAGATACGCAGTATTTT. Translation: CASSPRGTDTQYF. J is TRBJ2-3 and V is TRBV13; D gene ambiguous. With 5 bases removed from V and 1 base from J, the gap between germline ends came to 7 bases. The CDR3 runs to 13 residues. Germline-derived CDR1 and CDR2 are PRHDT and FYEKMQ (reference sequence).